Listed here are 12 T cell receptor beta chains from one sample, sequenced in a study of blood T cell repertoires in COVID-19. Here immunoSEQ multiplex PCR was the method, and the copy in TCRdb shows in-frame clones only, minus some. The profile covers around 98,000 clones, with around 90% appearing a single time and approximately 4.9% taken by the ten largest. The sequenced sample consisted of peripheral blood. These receptors originate from a man in his 70s with acute or convalescent COVID-19.

The chain couples TRBV27 to TRBJ2-3; 7 bases are shared with TRBD1. This CDR3 has 14 amino acids. V shed 4 bases, J shed 6 bases, and the junction held 7 bases outside the gene matches. Per the germline V gene, CDR1 is MNHEY and CDR2 is SMNVEV (reference sequence). DNA of the CDR3: TGTGCCAGCAGTTCACTAGGGGGCTGGGATACGCAGTATTTT. It is translated as CASSSLGGWDTQYF.

The chain employs TRBV11-2 and TRBJ1-1, with a weak D call TRBD1 (5 bases). This CDR3 is built from 15 residues. The germline CDR1 and CDR2 sequences are SGHAT and FQNNGV. The germline V and J ends were trimmed by 0 bases and 5 bases, with 13 bases remaining between them. CDR3 sequence (DNA): TGTGCCAGCAGCTTAGAGGGGGGATCGGGAACTGAAGCTTTCTTT. Residues: CASSLEGGSGTEAFF.

CDR3 sequence (DNA): TGTGCCAGTAGTATAGTAGCGGTCCACAATCAGCCCCAGCATTTT. Translating gives CASSIVAVHNQPQHF. The chain carries TRBV19 and TRBJ1-5, with unresolved D. V was clipped by 1 base and J by 3 bases, with 10 bases between them. Looked up from germline, CDR1 is LNHDA and CDR2 is SQIVND (reference sequence). CDR3 length equals 15 residues.

This clone was recorded a few times. The chain employs TRBV4-1 and TRBJ1-2; no reliable D call. V was pared by 4 bases and J by 4 bases, with 16 bases between. Germline CDR1 and CDR2: MGHRA and YSYEKL. This CDR3 spans 15 amino acids. CDR3 amino acids: CASSPQSGGVYGYTF. The DNA for the CDR3 is TGCGCCAGCAGCCCCCAAAGTGGAGGCGTCTATGGCTACACCTTC.

The chain joins TRBV2 to TRBJ2-1, with 11 positions matching TRBD1. The CDR3 is 17 residues long. V trimming: 0 bases; J trimming: 4 bases; junction bases outside the gene matches: 5. Germline V gene sequence: CDR1 SNHLY, CDR2 FYNNEI. The CDR3 sequence: CASSEAHWDRGYNEQFF. CDR3 nucleotides: TGTGCCAGCAGTGAAGCGCACTGGGACAGGGGGTACAATGAGCAGTTCTTC. Full variable domain (missing parts from reference TRBV2 and TRBJ2-1): EPEVTQTPSHQVTQMGQEVILRCVPISNHLYFYWYRQILGQKVEFLVSFYNNEISEKSEIFDDQFSVERPDGSNFTLKIRSTKLEDSAMYFCASSEAHWDRGYNEQFFGPGTRLTVL.

The gene calls are TRBV7-8 and TRBJ2-1; tentatively, D is TRBD2 (7 bases). Trimming left V 5 bases short and J 5 bases short, with 16 bases between. From germline, CDR1 is SGHVS and CDR2 FQNEAQ. This CDR3 comprises 15 residues. The CDR3 loop is CASSLFGGRNNEQFF. CDR3 DNA sequence: TGTGCCAGCAGCCTATTCGGGGGGCGGAACAATGAGCAGTTCTTC.

The chain is built from TRBV3-1 (or the pseudogene TRBV3-2) and TRBJ2-5; 12 bases are a match to TRBD2. The germline CDR1 and CDR2 sequences are LGHDT and YNNKEL (reference sequence). This CDR3 spans 17 amino acids. Trimming at V came to 0 bases and at J to 7 bases, leaving 9 bases not matched to a gene. The CDR3 spells CASSQDLASGGVVTQYF. The DNA for the CDR3 is TGTGCCAGCAGCCAAGATTTGGCTAGCGGGGGGGTTGTGACCCAGTACTTC.

The sample holds a few counts of this clone. This chain joins TRBV5-1 and TRBJ2-1, with D possibly being TRBD2 (5 bases). Germline CDR1 SGHRS, CDR2 YFSETQ. V shed 1 base and J shed 7 bases, with 9 bases lying between them. The CDR3 totals 13 residues. The CDR3: CASSLRVANEQFF. The CDR3 DNA reads as TGCGCCAGCAGCTTGAGAGTAGCGAATGAGCAGTTCTTC.

The chain has TRBV5-1 and TRBJ1-4, with 9 bases matching TRBD1. The ends lost 3 bases at V and 4 bases at J; junction bases unmatched: 16. The length of the CDR3 is 19 residues. Germline CDR1 is SGHRS and CDR2 is YFSETQ. CDR3 in amino acids: CASSSEHPGQGRGNEKLFF. CDR3 nucleotide sequence: TGCGCCAGCAGCTCGGAACATCCGGGACAGGGAAGGGGTAATGAAAAACTGTTTTTT.

The chain recombines TRBV7-6 with TRBJ2-2, with 9 bases that match TRBD1. Germline CDR1 SGHVS, CDR2 FNYEAQ. The CDR3 is made up of 16 amino acids. Trimming removed 4 bases from V and 3 bases from J; junction bases left unmatched: 6. CDR3 amino acids: CASSSGQGRDTGELFF. In DNA form, the CDR3 reads TGTGCCAGCAGCTCGGGACAGGGAAGGGACACCGGGGAGCTGTTTTTT.

The chain uses TRBV6-5 and TRBJ1-4; 11 bases line up with TRBD1. The germline V gene has CDR1 MNHEY and CDR2 SVGAGI. The CDR3 covers 14 residues. The V gene end was trimmed by 6 bases and the J gene end by 8 bases; junction bases not matched to a gene: 5. The CDR3 DNA reads TGTGCCAGCAGGGGACAGGGGGAGTCCGAAAAACTGTTTTTT. Amino acids: CASRGQGESEKLFF.

This chain uses TRBV9 with TRBJ1-1; 7 nucleotides agree with TRBD1. This CDR3 has 14 amino acids. J was trimmed by 1 base and V by 4 bases; bases with no gene match: 4. Germline assignment: CDR1 SGDLS and CDR2 YYNGEE. CDR3 amino acids: CASSLWTGNTEAFF. DNA for the CDR3: TGTGCCAGCAGCCTTTGGACAGGGAACACTGAAGCTTTCTTT.